Presented here are 28 T cell receptor beta chains from one specimen sequenced in a study of T cell repertoires in aging, cancer and after chemotherapy. The template was genomic DNA from peripheral blood, not RNA. Multiplex touch-down PCR with TRB-A/B primers amplified rearranged V-D-J TRB sequences. TCRdb called the multiplex PCR reads again in MiXCR, with one record for every CDR3 protein. Among about 6,200 distinct CDR3 sequences listed, 27% were seen once. The sample comprised blood. The receptors here all came from a human donor in good health.

This clonotype is large in the sample. The chain joins TRBV19 to TRBJ1-2, with D perhaps matching TRBD1 (6 bases). The germline V and J ends were trimmed by 8 bases and 2 bases, with 15 bases remaining between them. Germline V gene sequence: CDR1 LNHDA, CDR2 SQIVND (reference sequence). The CDR3 is 14 residues long. CDR3 coding DNA: TGTGCCAGTGTCTCAACGGGACACAACTATGGCTACACCTTC. This translates into CASVSTGHNYGYTF. The full variable domain, its missing parts supplied by reference TRBV19 and TRBJ1-2, is DGGITQSPKYLFRKEGQNVTLSCEQNLNHDAMYWYRQDPGQGLRLIYYSQIVNDFQKGDIAEGYSVSREKKESFPLTVTSAQKNPTAFYLCASVSTGHNYGYTFGSGTRLTVV.

The chain employs TRBV11-2 and TRBJ1-2; TRBD1 is a possible D gene (5 bases). Germline CDR1 is SGHAT and CDR2 is FQNNGV. The length of the CDR3 is 15 residues. V shed 5 bases and J shed 1 base, with 14 bases lying between them. For the CDR3, the DNA is TGTGCCAGCAGCCGCGGGGACCTACGTAACTATGGCTACACCTTC. Amino acid sequence: CASSRGDLRNYGYTF.

This clonotype showed up just once. A much larger clone is a single base away; this may be a read error. CDR3 in amino acids: CAFGEGANEKLFF. The CDR3 region has the DNA TGTGCCTTCGGGGAAGGGGCTAATGAAAAACTGTTTTTT. V gene TRBV7-2 combines with J gene TRBJ1-4; weak D call: TRBD1 (5 bases). The germline V and J ends were trimmed by 11 bases and 3 bases, with 13 bases remaining between them. Germline CDR1 is SGHTA and CDR2 is FQGNSA. The length of the CDR3 is 13 residues. The whole variable domain, remainder taken from reference TRBV7-2 and TRBJ1-4, is GAGVSQSPSNKVTEKGKDVELRCDPISGHTALYWYRQSLGQGLEFLIYFQGNSAPDKSGLPSDRFSAERTGGSVSTLTIQRTQQEDSAVYLCAFGEGANEKLFFGSGTQLSVL.

This clonotype was counted a single time. The chain couples TRBV6-2 or TRBV6-3 to TRBJ2-3; no definite D call. V was cut by 2 bases and J by 2 bases, with 5 bases left in between. Germline V gene sequence: CDR1 MNHEY, CDR2 SVGEGT. The CDR3 length is 13 residues. The CDR3 loop is CASSYRDTDTQYF. CDR3 coding DNA: TGTGCCAGCAGTTACAGGGACACAGATACGCAGTATTTT.

This clonotype is deemed medium-sized. The J gene is TRBJ2-5, the V gene TRBV6-1; D is undetermined. Germline V gene sequence: CDR1 MNHNS, CDR2 SASEGT. V lost 7 bases, J lost 2 bases, and 11 bases lay in between. This CDR3 comprises 13 residues. The CDR3 loop is CASTTSLQETQYF. CDR3 nucleotide sequence: TGTGCCAGCACGACAAGCCTTCAAGAGACCCAGTACTTC.

V and J are TRBV20-1 and TRBJ2-5, with D hard to call. The germline V and J ends were trimmed by 5 bases and 4 bases, with 11 bases remaining between them. Germline V gives CDR1 DFQATT, CDR2 SNEGSKA (reference sequence). This CDR3 spans 12 amino acids. CDR3 sequence reads: CSAPISRETQYF. CDR3 in DNA: TGCAGTGCTCCCATCTCCCGAGAGACCCAGTACTTC.

J is TRBJ2-3 and V is TRBV14; possibly TRBD2 for D (6 bases). Trimming shortened V by 5 bases and J by 4 bases, and 19 bases separated the two germline ends. CDR3 length equals 16 residues. Germline CDR1 reads SGHDN; CDR2 reads FVKESK. The chain's CDR3 is CASSDSGERAADTQYF. The CDR3 nucleotides read TGTGCCAGCAGCGACTCGGGGGAGAGGGCCGCAGATACGCAGTATTTT. Filled out from reference TRBV14 and TRBJ2-3, the complete variable domain reads EAGVTQFPSHSVIEKGQTVTLRCDPISGHDNLYWYRRVMGKEIKFLLHFVKESKQDESGMPNNRFLAERTGGTYSTLKVQPAELEDSGVYFCASSDSGERAADTQYFGPGTRLTVL.

Sample share makes this clonotype medium-sized. V is TRBV5-6 and J is TRBJ1-1, with D maybe TRBD1 (5 bases). Germline V gene data show CDR1 as SGHDT and CDR2 as YYEEEE. Trimming shortened V by 4 bases and J by 1 base, and 8 bases separated the two germline ends. This CDR3 is built from 13 residues. The CDR3 loop is CASSRGQNTEAFF. Here the CDR3 DNA reads TGTGCCAGCAGCCGCGGACAGAACACTGAAGCTTTCTTT.

With regard to this clonotype: It may be a read error: a sequence one base away is much more abundant. This chain uses TRBV6-5 with TRBJ2-7; 9 bases line up with TRBD1. Germline V lookup: CDR1 MNHEY, CDR2 SVGAGI. Germline trimming cut 7 bases from V and 1 base from J; bases unmatched to any gene: 5. The CDR3 is made up of 14 amino acids. The CDR3 DNA reads TGTGCCAGCACTCCCGGGACAGGGTCCTACGAGCAGTACGTC. Translated: CASTPGTGSYEQYV.

The chain combines TRBV9 with TRBJ2-2; 14 nucleotides line up with TRBD2. Germline loops: CDR1 SGDLS, CDR2 YYNGEE. CDR3 length: 18 residues. J gave up 2 bases and V 3 bases, and 6 bases lay outside the gene matches. The CDR3 DNA reads TGTGCCAGCAGCGCCCGACTAGCGGGAGGGCCAAACACCGGGGAGCTGTTTTTT. Residues: CASSARLAGGPNTGELFF.

A note on this clonotype: A much larger clone differs by one base, so this may be a read error. The chain recombines TRBV6-5 with TRBJ1-3; D is unclear. Trimming removed 7 bases from V and 3 bases from J, with 16 bases in between. The germline gives CDR1 MNHEY, CDR2 SVGAGI. The CDR3 consists of 15 residues. The CDR3 bases are TGTGCCAGCACCGTTACATCGCGGGTTGGAAACACCATATATTTT. This translates into CASTVTSRVGNTIYF.

The J gene is TRBJ2-1, the V gene TRBV7-2, with D hard to call. The length of the CDR3 is 14 residues. CDR1 SGHTA and CDR2 FQGNSA come from the germline V gene. Trimming cost V 8 bases and J 5 bases, with 16 bases left between them. This CDR3 is CASPSSPHDNEQFF. CDR3 coding DNA: TGTGCCAGCCCCTCGAGCCCGCACGACAATGAGCAGTTCTTC. The entire variable domain, with the rest obtained from reference TRBV7-2 and TRBJ2-1, is as follows: GAGVSQSPSNKVTEKGKDVELRCDPISGHTALYWYRQSLGQGLEFLIYFQGNSAPDKSGLPSDRFSAERTGGSVSTLTIQRTQQEDSAVYLCASPSSPHDNEQFFGPGTRLTVL.

This clonotype is medium-sized (0.01 to 0.1%) by share. The rearrangement uses TRBV19 and TRBJ2-2; maybe TRBD1 (6 bases). CDR3 length: 15 residues. The V and J ends lost 4 bases and 0 bases respectively, with 9 bases between them. Germline CDR1 is LNHDA and CDR2 is SQIVND (reference sequence). This CDR3 is CASSTQGTNTGELFF. The CDR3 DNA reads as TGTGCCAGTAGTACACAGGGAACGAACACCGGGGAGCTGTTTTTT.

The CDR3, as DNA: TGTGCCAGCGACCCGAAAGGAGAACCGGTCACAGATACGCAGTATTTT. Its translation is CASDPKGEPVTDTQYF. This chain uses TRBV19 with TRBJ2-3, with no clear D. The CDR3 is made up of 16 amino acids. In germline, CDR1 is LNHDA, CDR2 SQIVND (reference sequence). Trimming took off 9 bases at V and 2 bases at J, with 21 bases between the two ends.

This clonotype turned up a few times. This rearrangement joins TRBV24-1 to TRBJ2-3; perhaps TRBD2 as D (5 bases). Germline V gene data show CDR1 as KGHDR and CDR2 as SFDVKD. Trimming pared 3 bases from V and 9 bases from J, leaving 18 bases between. The CDR3 is 15 residues long. The CDR3 is CATSDVAIPGGTQYF. The CDR3 DNA reads TGTGCCACCAGTGATGTAGCGATCCCTGGTGGCACGCAGTATTTT.

On this clonotype itself: Given a much more abundant clone one base away, this may be a read error. This chain connects TRBV6-5 to TRBJ1-3; a weak D match, TRBD1 (5 bases). With 7 bases removed from V and 0 bases from J, the gap between germline ends came to 13 bases. The germline V gene has CDR1 MNHEY and CDR2 SVGAGI. This CDR3 is 15 amino acids long. The CDR3 DNA reads as TGTGCCAGCACTATACAGGTTTACTCTGGAAACACCATATATTTT. This codes for CASTIQVYSGNTIYF.

A note on this clonotype: The junction departs from germline at one end; a sequencing error may be responsible. This chain links TRBV20-1 with TRBJ2-1, with 9 nucleotides matching TRBD2. Per the germline V gene, CDR1 is DFQATT and CDR2 is SNEGSKA (reference sequence). This CDR3 is 15 amino acids long. DNA of the CDR3: TGCAGTGCTAGCTTAGCGGGAGTCTCCTACAATGAGCAGTCCTTC. Residues: CSASLAGVSYNEQSF.

This clonotype was seen only once. The rearrangement links TRBV21-1 to TRBJ2-3; the D call TRBD1 from the table was never checked on the DNA. TRBV21-1 is reported as a pseudogene. The CDR3 has 15 amino acids. CDR3 sequence: CASSPGARNTDTQYF. The CDR3 nucleotides are TGTGCCAGCAGTCCAGGGGCCCGTAACACAGATACGCAGTATTTT.

The chain carries TRBV25-1 and TRBJ1-2; D not resolved. The CDR3 runs 11 residues. V was trimmed by 4 bases and J by 8 bases, leaving 8 bases between them. Germline lookup yields CDR1 MGHDK and CDR2 SYGVNS. The CDR3 loop reads CASSGLVGYTF. The CDR3 bases are TGTGCCAGCAGTGGTCTTGTAGGCTACACCTTC.

Regarding this clonotype: This may be a read error, as it is one base from a much larger clone. As the CDR3 is not closed by the conserved phenylalanine or tryptophan, this likely results from a read error. This chain connects TRBV5-5 to TRBJ1-3; a possible D gene is TRBD1 (6 bases). The V gene lost 3 bases and the J gene lost 2 bases, with 9 bases spanning the gap. Germline CDR1 is SGHKS and CDR2 is YYEKEE (reference sequence). The CDR3 length is 14 residues. CDR3 DNA: TGTGCCAGCAGCTACAGGGCGGCTGGAAACACCATATATATT. Protein sequence: CASSYRAAGNTIYI.

Details on this clonotype: A much larger clone differs from this one at a single base, so this may be a read error. V usage is TRBV30 and J usage is TRBJ2-1; no clear D gene. This CDR3 comprises 11 residues. Germline V lookup: CDR1 GTSNPN, CDR2 SVGIG (reference sequence). CDR3 amino acids: CDSDSYNEQFF. CDR3 nucleotide sequence: TGTGACTCGGACTCCTACAATGAGCAGTTCTTC. Drawing the rest from reference TRBV30 and TRBJ2-1, the complete variable domain is SQTIHQWPATLVQPVGSPLSLECTVEGTSNPNLYWYRQAAGRGLQLLFYSVGIGQISSEVPQNLSASRPQDRQFILSSKKLLLSDSGFYLCDSDSYNEQFFGPGTRLTVL.

This clonotype was picked up one time. One base away lies a much larger clone, so this may be a sequencing read error. This chain joins TRBV7-2 and TRBJ1-2; D not certain. The CDR3 sequence is 14 residues long. CDR1 and CDR2 (germline): SGHTA, FQGNSA. Trimming removed 7 bases from V and 5 bases from J, with 17 bases in between. The CDR3 sequence: CASNLAPQSYGYTF. CDR3 nucleotides: TGTGCCAGCAACCTAGCCCCTCAGAGTTATGGCTACACCTTC.

The rearrangement uses TRBV6-4 and TRBJ2-4, with TRBD2 matching over 8 bases. Germline CDR1 MRHNA, CDR2 SNTAGT. V was pared by 6 bases and J by 3 bases, with 7 bases of the junction left unmatched. The CDR3 length is 15 residues. The CDR3 DNA is TGTGCCAGCAGGCGGCTAGCGGGCCACAAAAACATTCAGTACTTC. This codes for CASRRLAGHKNIQYF.

The chain joins TRBV5-1 to TRBJ2-3; no clear D gene. V was cut by 0 bases and J by 7 bases, with 9 bases left in between. Germline assignment: CDR1 SGHRS and CDR2 YFSETQ. The CDR3 loop spans 13 amino acids. CDR3 coding DNA: TGCGCCAGCAGCTTGGGAATTTCTTATACGCAGTATTTT. Its protein is CASSLGISYTQYF. Together with reference TRBV5-1 and TRBJ2-3, the CDR3 gives the full variable domain: KAGVTQTPRYLIKTRGQQVTLSCSPISGHRSVSWYQQTPGQGLQFLFEYFSETQRNKGNFPGRFSGRQFSNSRSEMNVSTLELGDSALYLCASSLGISYTQYFGPGTRLTVL.

This clonotype was detected once. The V and J genes are TRBV14 and TRBJ2-1; D perhaps matches TRBD1 (6 bases). V was cut by 7 bases and J by 0 bases, with 10 bases left in between. The CDR3 contains 14 residues. Per germline, CDR1 SGHDN and CDR2 FVKESK. The CDR3 reads CASKGQSSYNEQFF. DNA for the CDR3: TGTGCCAGCAAAGGACAGAGCTCCTACAATGAGCAGTTCTTC.

Sample share makes this clonotype medium-sized. The chain couples TRBV12-3 or TRBV12-4 to TRBJ1-6, with D uncertain. Trimming cost V 2 bases and J 5 bases, with 10 bases left between them. The CDR3 runs to 15 residues. The CDR3 DNA reads as TGTGCCAGCAGTTTACATACAGAAAATAATTCACCCCTCCACTTT. Translation gives CASSLHTENNSPLHF.

Judged by abundance, this clonotype is medium-sized. V usage is TRBV7-2 and J usage is TRBJ1-1, with a possible D match to TRBD1 (5 bases). Deletions cut 4 bases from V and 7 bases from J, with 16 bases between. The CDR3 totals 14 residues. Per germline, CDR1 SGHTA and CDR2 FQGNSA. CDR3 in DNA: TGTGCCAGCAGCTCTTGGGGCCGCGATGGTGAAGCTTTCTTT. Translation: CASSSWGRDGEAFF.

Judged by abundance, this clonotype is medium-sized (0.01 to 0.1%). V gene TRBV5-4 combines with J gene TRBJ1-1; D call uncertain. From germline, CDR1 is SGHNT and CDR2 YYREEE (reference sequence). Trimming shortened V by 4 bases and J by 1 base, and 14 bases separated the two germline ends. The CDR3 contains 15 residues. The CDR3 reads CASSPLGNENTEAFF. For the CDR3, the DNA is TGTGCCAGCAGCCCCCTAGGTAACGAGAACACTGAAGCTTTCTTT.